Given below is one T cell receptor beta chain in context. Its antigen is as yet unknown. It was RNA transcripts that yielded the amplified TCR beta CDR3 regions. A first-round RT-PCR of the TCR CDR3 used the HTBI primer set. TCRdb called the multiplex PCR reads again in MiXCR, with one record for every CDR3 protein. The table lists approximately 640,000 distinct CDR3 sequences, around 16% of them singletons, with about 14% in the top ten. This specimen comes from a study of T cells in Graves' hyperthyroidism and ophthalmopathy. The overall study: Staff took peripheral blood when the initial diagnosis was made, before any treatment began.

V lost 5 bases and J lost 0, with 8 bases in between. Per the germline V gene, CDR1 is MDHEN and CDR2 is SYDVKM. CDR3 size: 15 residues. Notes on the study in general: Before onset, ophthalmopathy was predicted by the model a median about 6.2 months earlier. Expanded thyroid clonotypes (above 0.001) were mostly also found in blood.

The sequencing input was blood. The chain couples TRBV28 to TRBJ2-6; D not certain. The TCR comes from a man aged 45 to 65 with Graves' hyperthyroidism. In DNA, the CDR3 is TGTGCCAGCAGTACAACTCTCTCTGGGGCCAACGTCCTGACTTTC. It yields the protein CASSTTLSGANVLTF.